The sequence of this T cell receptor (beta chain) was determined in a study of T cell responses to AZD1222 COVID-19 vaccine. The study, taken as a whole, reports: The breadth and depth of Spike-specific TCRs increased once two AZD1222 doses had been given.

V was cut by 4 bases and J by 4 bases, with 22 bases left in between. The CDR3 is made up of 16 amino acids. Germline V gives CDR1 GTSNPN, CDR2 SVGIG (reference sequence). As concerns this clone: Its antigen is as yet unknown.

Only in-frame clones appear in the TCRdb table, and some are missing; sequencing was by immunoSEQ multiplex PCR. Of about 130,000 clones listed, about 89% are singletons. This specimen consisted of peripheral blood, obtained on day 0 of AZD1222 vaccination. V and J are TRBV30 and TRBJ1-1; D perhaps matches TRBD1 (6 bases). This TCR was recovered from an adult in good health. CDR3 bases: TGTGCCTGGAATCTAGGCTCCCCGGGGGCGGTCACTGAAGCTTTCTTT. This translates into CAWNLGSPGAVTEAFF.